These 5 T cell receptor beta chains were sequenced from one sample in a study of CD8 T cells in ankylosing spondylitis. Broader study findings: Seemingly distinctive of ankylosing spondylitis blood was a TCR beta motif formed by eight highly homologous variants.

For these receptors, no antigen is known. A single record per CDR3 protein comes from TCRdb applying MiXCR to the 5' RACE reads. The sample comprises 100,000 to 150,000 distinct CDR3 sequences, about a sixth of which are singletons, and 30% to 35% rests with the top ten. Specimen: blood, either unsorted or a sorted T cell fraction (not recorded which). These receptors were collected from a male donor with ankylosing spondylitis.

This clonotype was picked up a small number of times. The CDR3 DNA is TGTGCCAGCAGTTACCTGCGGGGCACAGATACGCAGTATTTT. This sequence encodes CASSYLRGTDTQYF. The gene calls are TRBV6-2 or TRBV6-3 and TRBJ2-3; weak D call: TRBD2 (5 bases). V was trimmed by 2 bases and J by 1 base, leaving 7 bases between them. This CDR3 contains 14 residues. CDR1 MNHEY and CDR2 SVGEGT come from the germline V gene.

This clonotype was recorded a few times. The chain couples TRBV5-1 to TRBJ2-1; possibly TRBD1 for D (5 bases). V shed 6 bases and J shed 9 bases, with 10 bases lying between them. From germline, CDR1 is SGHRS and CDR2 YFSETQ. The CDR3 has 11 residues. In DNA, the CDR3 is TGCGCCAGCACCCAGGGCGTTGAGCAGTTCTTC. Its translation is CASTQGVEQFF.

The CDR3 here is CASSSTGNFLYEQYF. The CDR3, as DNA: TGTGCCAGCAGTTCCACAGGGAACTTCCTCTACGAGCAGTACTTC. The chain is built from TRBV2 and TRBJ2-7; possible D gene TRBD1, 6 bases. V was pared by 5 bases and J by 3 bases, with 17 bases between. The germline CDR1 and CDR2 sequences are SNHLY and FYNNEI. This CDR3 contains 15 residues.

V gene TRBV6-2 or TRBV6-3 combines with J gene TRBJ1-5; D remains ambiguous. CDR3 length: 12 amino acids. From germline, CDR1 is MNHEY and CDR2 SVGEGT. Trimming stripped 5 bases from V and 6 bases from J, with 8 bases between. The CDR3 nucleotides read TGTGCCAGCAGTCCAAGGCGTCAGCCCCAGCATTTT. Protein sequence: CASSPRRQPQHF.

This chain links TRBV28 with TRBJ2-7; TRBD1 matches 8 bases. CDR1 MDHEN and CDR2 SYDVKM come from the germline V gene. The CDR3 is 14 residues long. The junction had 8 bases not matched to a gene; V was cut back by 7 bases and J by 3 bases. The DNA for the CDR3 is TGTGCCAGCAATGCGGACAGGGCGCTCTACGAGCAGTACTTC. Amino acids: CASNADRALYEQYF.